This TCR beta chain was obtained from a study of response to subunit inactivated influenza vaccine. As to this clonotype: Its antigen is as yet unknown.

TCRdb re-called the RT-PCR reads through MiXCR, storing one row per CDR3 protein. The profile shows some 520,000 distinct CDR3 sequences, 16% of them singletons. General study points: The authors proposed limited new T cell recruitment per seasonal influenza vaccination.

Per the germline V gene, CDR1 is SGHTA and CDR2 is FQGNSA. The V segment lost 5 bases and the J segment 6 bases; nucleotides outside the gene matches: 7. The CDR3 covers 14 residues. The chain has TRBV7-2 and TRBJ2-3, with TRBD1 identical over 8 bases. The TCR comes from a man between 50 and 69 years old who received an inactivated influenza vaccine. The input for sequencing was CD4+ T cells sorted from PBMCs, taken less than 30 months after vaccination. Here the CDR3 reads CASSPRTGLDTQYF. The CDR3 DNA is TGTGCCAGCAGCCCCCGGACAGGGTTGGATACGCAGTATTTT.